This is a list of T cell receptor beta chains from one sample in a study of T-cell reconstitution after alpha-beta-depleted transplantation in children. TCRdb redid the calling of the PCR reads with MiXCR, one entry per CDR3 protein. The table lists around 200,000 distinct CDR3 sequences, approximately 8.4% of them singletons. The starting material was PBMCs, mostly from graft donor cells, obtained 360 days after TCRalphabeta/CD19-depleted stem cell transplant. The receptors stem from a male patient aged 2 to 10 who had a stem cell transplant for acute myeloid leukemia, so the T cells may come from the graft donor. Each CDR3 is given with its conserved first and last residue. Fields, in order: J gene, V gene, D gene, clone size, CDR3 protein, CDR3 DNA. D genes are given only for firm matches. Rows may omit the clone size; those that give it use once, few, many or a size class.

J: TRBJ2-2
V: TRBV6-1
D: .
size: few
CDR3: CASSPQGAGETGELFF
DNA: TGTGCCAGCAGTCCCCAGGGCGCAGGGGAAACCGGGGAGCTGTTTTTT

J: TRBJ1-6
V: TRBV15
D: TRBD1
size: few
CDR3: CATSREGRGRSPLHF
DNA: TGTGCCACCAGCAGAGAGGGCAGGGGGCGATCACCCCTCCACTTT

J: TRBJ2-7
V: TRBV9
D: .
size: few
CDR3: CASSDLPDARNEQYF
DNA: TGTGCCAGCAGCGACCTACCGGACGCCCGGAACGAGCAGTACTTC

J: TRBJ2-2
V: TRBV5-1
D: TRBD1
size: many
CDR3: CASTQSTGGHGELFF
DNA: TGCGCCAGCACCCAATCGACAGGGGGCCACGGGGAGCTGTTTTTT

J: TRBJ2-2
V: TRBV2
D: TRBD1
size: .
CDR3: CASGKQGARSIGELFF
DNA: TGTGCCAGCGGAAAACAGGGGGCGCGAAGTATCGGGGAGCTGTTTTTT

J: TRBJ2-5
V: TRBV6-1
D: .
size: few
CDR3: CASSVGDTVPQETQYF
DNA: TGTGCCAGCAGTGTGGGGGACACAGTCCCTCAAGAGACCCAGTACTTC

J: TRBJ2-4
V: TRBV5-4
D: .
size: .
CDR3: CASSPGVARSKNIQYF
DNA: TGTGCCAGCAGCCCCGGAGTAGCGAGGTCCAAAAACATTCAGTACTTC

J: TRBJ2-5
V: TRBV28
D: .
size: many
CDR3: CASSLSGSRETQYF
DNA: TGTGCCAGCAGTTTATCAGGGTCTCGAGAGACCCAGTACTTC

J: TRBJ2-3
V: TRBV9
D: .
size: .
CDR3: CASSSLPGHSRTDTQYF
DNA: TGTGCCAGCAGCTCTCTCCCGGGACACTCTCGCACAGATACGCAGTATTTT

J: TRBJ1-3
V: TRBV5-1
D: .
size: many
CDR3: CASSLPPASGNTIYF
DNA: TGCGCCAGCAGCTTGCCACCAGCGTCTGGAAACACCATATATTTT

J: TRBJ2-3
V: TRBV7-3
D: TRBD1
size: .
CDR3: CASSRDRDTDTQYF
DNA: TGTGCCAGCAGCCGGGACAGGGACACAGATACGCAGTATTTT

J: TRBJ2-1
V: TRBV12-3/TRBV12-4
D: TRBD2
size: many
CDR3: CASRRLAGSNEQFF
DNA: TGTGCCAGCAGGAGACTAGCGGGCTCCAATGAGCAGTTCTTC

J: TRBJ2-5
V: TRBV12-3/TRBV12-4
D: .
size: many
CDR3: CASSFQGGGETQYF
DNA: TGTGCCAGCAGTTTTCAGGGAGGAGGAGAGACCCAGTACTTC

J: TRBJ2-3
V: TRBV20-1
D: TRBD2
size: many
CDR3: CSARDSGGADTQYF
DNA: TGCAGTGCTAGAGATAGCGGGGGGGCAGATACGCAGTATTTT

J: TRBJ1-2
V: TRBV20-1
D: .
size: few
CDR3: CSARGTGRTHAELYGYTF
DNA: TGCAGTGCTAGAGGAACAGGGCGAACCCACGCCGAGCTCTATGGCTACACCTTC

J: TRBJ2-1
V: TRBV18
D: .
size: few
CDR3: CASSPGKVTGNEQFF
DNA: TGTGCCAGCTCACCAGGGAAAGTAACCGGCAATGAGCAGTTCTTC

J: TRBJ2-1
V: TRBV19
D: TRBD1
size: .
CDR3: CASSIGQGGNNEQFF
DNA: TGTGCCAGTAGTATCGGACAGGGGGGGAACAATGAGCAGTTCTTC

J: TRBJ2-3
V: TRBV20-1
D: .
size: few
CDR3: CSNGGFNTDTQYF
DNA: TGCAGTAATGGGGGCTTCAACACAGATACGCAGTATTTT

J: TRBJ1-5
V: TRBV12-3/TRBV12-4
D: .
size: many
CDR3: CASSWQGSNQPQHF
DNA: TGTGCCAGCAGTTGGCAGGGTAGCAATCAGCCCCAGCATTTT

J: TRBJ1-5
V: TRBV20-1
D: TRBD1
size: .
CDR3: CSAKSPPGQGAYSNQPQHF
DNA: TGCAGTGCTAAATCTCCCCCGGGACAGGGGGCATATAGCAATCAGCCCCAGCATTTT

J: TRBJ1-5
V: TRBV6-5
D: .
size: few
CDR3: CASSYSEGDQPQHF
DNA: TGTGCCAGCAGTTATTCTGAGGGGGATCAGCCCCAGCATTTT

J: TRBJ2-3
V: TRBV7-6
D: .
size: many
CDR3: CASSPTVGGTDTQYF
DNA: TGTGCCAGCAGCCCCACCGTCGGCGGCACAGATACGCAGTATTTT

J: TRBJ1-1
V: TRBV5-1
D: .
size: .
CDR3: CASSFRTHMNTEAFF
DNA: TGCGCCAGCAGCTTCCGGACGCACATGAACACTGAAGCTTTCTTT